The 3 T cell receptor beta chains given below trace back to one sample, sequenced in a study of shared clonotypes between healthy human individuals. Produced via immunoSEQ multiplex PCR; TCRdb's table is partial and in-frame only. The table lists roughly 1,600,000 clones, approximately 98.5% of them singletons, with 0.36% in the top ten. The specimen sequenced was naive CD4+ T cells sorted from blood. Subset reported: CD45RA+ positively selected. The source of these receptors is a man aged 25 to 40 in good health.

V gene TRBV5-8 combines with J gene TRBJ1-5, with TRBD1 as a possible D gene (5 bases). The length of the CDR3 is 15 residues. The germline V and J ends were trimmed by 3 bases and 2 bases, with 12 bases remaining between them. CDR1 and CDR2 from the germline V gene are SGHTS and YDEGEE. The CDR3: CASSSHGTGNQPQHF. In DNA form, the CDR3 reads TGTGCCAGCAGCTCACATGGGACGGGCAATCAGCCCCAGCATTTT. The full variable domain, with the rest looked up from reference TRBV5-8 and TRBJ1-5, is EAGVTQSPTHLIKTRGQQATLRCSPISGHTSVYWYQQALGLGLQFLLWYDEGEERNRGNFPPRFSGRQFPNYSSELNVNALELEDSALYLCASSSHGTGNQPQHFGDGTRLSIL.

The chain joins TRBV18 to TRBJ1-1; 7 bases match TRBD1. Per the germline V gene, CDR1 is KGHSH and CDR2 is LQKENI. The CDR3 is 15 residues long. Trimming removed 2 bases from V and 4 bases from J; junction bases left unmatched: 7. The CDR3 nucleotides are TGTGCCAGCTCACCAGCCAGGGGGAGTTTCACTGAAGCTTTCTTT. Encoded protein: CASSPARGSFTEAFF.

The chain recombines TRBV5-6 with TRBJ2-1, with D possibly TRBD1 on 5 matching bases. CDR1 is SGHDT and CDR2 is YYEEEE in the germline V gene. Trimming stripped 3 bases from V and 6 bases from J, with 19 bases between. The CDR3 loop spans 16 amino acids. The CDR3 here is CASSWARSGRGNEQFF. CDR3 nucleotides: TGTGCCAGCAGCTGGGCCAGATCGGGTAGGGGCAATGAGCAGTTCTTC.